The source of this TCR beta chain is a study of shared clonotypes between healthy human individuals. Study-wide points: A handful of donors showed sharing of approximately 4.7% of naive CD4 clonotypes. The rarefaction results pointed to incomplete sorted-subset sequencing despite large depth.

Points on this clone: Its target is unknown.

This CDR3 is built from 16 residues. The V gene end was trimmed by 0 bases and the J gene end by 8 bases; junction bases not matched to a gene: 10. The germline V gene encodes CDR1 SGDLS and CDR2 YYNGEE. Method: immunoSEQ multiplex PCR; TCRdb's copy keeps in-frame clones and lacks some. The sample consists of about 2 million clones, about 94% of them appearing once. CD45RO-negative cells were positively selected for CCR7, leaving out terminally differentiated effector memory CD45RA+ cells. Sequenced material: naive CD8+ T cells sorted from blood. The gene calls are TRBV9 and TRBJ2-1; 8 bases line up with TRBD2. The TCR was taken from a man aged 18 to 29 in good health. Here the CDR3 reads CASSVEKAGAFYEQFF. The CDR3 region has the DNA TGTGCCAGCAGCGTAGAAAAAGCGGGAGCTTTCTATGAGCAGTTCTTC.